This T cell receptor beta chain was recovered during a study of technical replicates of blood from a few donors. Libraries were prepared by immunoSEQ multiplex PCR; TCRdb keeps only in-frame clonotypes and omits some of them. The sample records tens of thousands of clones, around 93% being singletons. This clone has a handful of counts. Other DNA sequences in this sample translate to the same CDR3. Trimming took 0 bases from V and 1 from J, leaving 7 bases between them. This CDR3 contains 14 residues. Germline lookup yields CDR1 SGHRS and CDR2 YFSETQ. The receptor's source is a human donor in good health. Sequences were obtained from T cells isolated from PBMCs. The rearrangement uses TRBV5-1 and TRBJ1-1; D is ambiguous. CDR3 coding DNA: TGCGCCAGCAGCTTGGCTCCAGGGAACACTGAAGCTTTCTTT. This gives the protein CASSLAPGNTEAFF.